This section outlines one TCR beta chain sequence together with its context. These data originate in a study of cytomegalovirus exposure and HLA in healthy donors. The assay was immunoSEQ multiplex PCR, and TCRdb's table has in-frame clones only and misses some. The sample carries 140,000 or so clones, 80% to 90% recorded once. Germline V gene data show CDR1 as SNHLY and CDR2 as FYNNEI. V lost 6 bases and J lost 4; bases outside the gene matches: 5. The CDR3 covers 14 residues. The TCR originated in a man in his late teens or twenties in good health and CMV-seropositive. Material for sequencing was PBMCs. The chain joins TRBV2 to TRBJ2-1; TRBD2 matches 8 bases. The CDR3 loop is CASSPLAAYNEQFF. CDR3 nucleotide sequence: TGTGCCAGCAGCCCACTAGCGGCATACAATGAGCAGTTCTTC.